The 14 T cell receptor beta chains in this list originate from one sample, sequenced in a study of T-cell reconstitution after alpha-beta-depleted transplantation in children. For TCRbeta, the library was prepared with unique molecular identifiers. TCRdb re-called the PCR reads with MiXCR, one entry per CDR3 protein. The profile covers more than 150,000 distinct CDR3 sequences, with around 6.8% appearing a single time and about 2.9% taken by the ten largest. This material consisted of PBMCs from the stem cell graft donor, taken from the stem cell graft. The receptors stem from a human donor who donated a stem cell graft to a child with Wiskott-Aldrich syndrome.

Only a few counts were recorded for this clonotype. The chain has TRBV7-2 and TRBJ2-1; possibly TRBD1 for D (7 bases). The germline V and J ends were trimmed by 5 bases and 0 bases, with 14 bases remaining between them. This CDR3 is built from 16 residues. CDR1 and CDR2 from the germline V gene are SGHTA and FQGNSA. CDR3 protein: CASSPPRGVSYNEQFF. CDR3 sequence (DNA): TGTGCCAGCAGCCCTCCCAGGGGGGTCTCCTACAATGAGCAGTTCTTC. Combining the CDR3 with reference TRBV7-2 and TRBJ2-1 gives the whole variable domain GAGVSQSPSNKVTEKGKDVELRCDPISGHTALYWYRQSLGQGLEFLIYFQGNSAPDKSGLPSDRFSAERTGGSVSTLTIQRTQQEDSAVYLCASSPPRGVSYNEQFFGPGTRLTVL.

This clonotype has more than one count but fewer than ten. The chain recombines TRBV24-1 with TRBJ1-5, with D unresolved. The CDR3 runs 14 residues. The V gene lost 4 bases and the J gene lost 7 bases, with 13 bases spanning the gap. The germline V gene encodes CDR1 KGHDR and CDR2 SFDVKD. In nucleotides, the CDR3 is TGTGCCACCAGTGACCCCCACGGAGGGCAGCCCCAGCATTTT. Translated: CATSDPHGGQPQHF.

This clonotype was found many times. The chain recombines TRBV7-2 with TRBJ2-1; 10 nucleotides agree with TRBD2. The CDR3 is made up of 16 amino acids. With V trimmed by 2 bases and J by 6 bases, 7 bases remained unmatched. The germline V gene encodes CDR1 SGHTA and CDR2 FQGNSA. The CDR3 sequence: CASSLPRTSGSNEQFF. As DNA, the CDR3 is TGTGCCAGCAGCTTACCCAGGACTAGCGGATCCAATGAGCAGTTCTTC.

This clonotype turned up a few times. The chain employs TRBV10-3 and TRBJ1-5, with 9 bases fitting TRBD1. V was pared by 5 bases and J by 10 bases, with 12 bases of the junction left unmatched. The length of the CDR3 is 15 residues. Germline CDR1 ENHRY, CDR2 SYGVKD. The CDR3 DNA reads TGTGCCATCAGTCTCTTGGACAGGGGTGAATCCCCCCAGCATTTT. This translates into CAISLLDRGESPQHF.

This clonotype was observed a few times. The chain joins TRBV18 to TRBJ2-5; no firm D call. The germline V gene has CDR1 KGHSH and CDR2 LQKENI. CDR3 length: 13 amino acids. The V gene lost 5 bases and the J gene lost 5 bases, with 12 bases spanning the gap. CDR3 loop: CASSISLGETQYF. The CDR3 DNA sequence: TGTGCCAGCTCAATCTCTCTAGGGGAGACCCAGTACTTC.

This clonotype was seen ten or more times. The chain employs TRBV5-1 and TRBJ2-2; D gene unclear. CDR1 and CDR2 (germline): SGHRS, YFSETQ. V was shortened by 4 bases and J by 5 bases, with 18 bases between the two germline ends. The CDR3 extends over 16 amino acids. The CDR3 reads CASSATERGDTGELFF. The DNA for the CDR3 is TGCGCCAGCAGCGCTACGGAGCGCGGTGATACCGGGGAGCTGTTTTTT.

This clonotype was observed many times. This chain uses TRBV18 with TRBJ2-5; tentative D call: TRBD1 (6 bases). This CDR3 comprises 17 residues. Per the germline V gene, CDR1 is KGHSH and CDR2 is LQKENI. V lost 3 bases and J 3 bases, leaving 20 bases between the germline ends. CDR3 in amino acids: CASSPLMGQGLEETQYF. CDR3 coding DNA: TGTGCCAGCTCACCCCTGATGGGGCAGGGGTTAGAAGAGACCCAGTACTTC.

This clonotype was found many times. V is TRBV28 and J is TRBJ2-7, with D tentatively TRBD2 (7 bases). Germline-derived CDR1 and CDR2 are MDHEN and SYDVKM. V gave up 5 bases and J gave up 4 bases, with 18 bases separating them. The CDR3 extends over 15 amino acids. CDR3 nucleotide sequence: TGTGCCAGCAGTCCCTGGGGGGGCGGCTCTTACGAGCAGTACTTC. Translating gives CASSPWGGGSYEQYF.

The sample holds many counts of this clonotype. The chain is built from TRBV7-2 and TRBJ2-1; a weak D match, TRBD2 (6 bases). V lost 5 bases and J 1 base, leaving 12 bases between the germline ends. The CDR3 is made up of 15 amino acids. Germline CDR1 is SGHTA and CDR2 is FQGNSA. CDR3 nucleotide sequence: TGTGCCAGCAGCGTCGGGAGTCGGTCCTACAATGAGCAGTTCTTC. Protein product: CASSVGSRSYNEQFF.

This clonotype has at least ten counts. The rearrangement links TRBV7-6 to TRBJ2-1; TRBD1 aligns across 9 bases. Unmatched junction bases numbered 2, after V lost 2 bases and J lost 3 bases. The germline V gene encodes CDR1 SGHVS and CDR2 FNYEAQ. The length of the CDR3 is 15 residues. The CDR3 is CASSLRGQGYNEQFF. CDR3 nucleotide sequence: TGTGCCAGCAGCTTAAGGGGACAGGGCTACAATGAGCAGTTCTTC.

This clonotype was counted at least ten times. The chain recombines TRBV5-1 with TRBJ2-3; 7 bases agree with TRBD1. The CDR3 loop spans 14 amino acids. With 0 bases clipped from V and 5 bases from J, the junction kept 3 bases outside the gene matches. From germline, CDR1 is SGHRS and CDR2 YFSETQ. CDR3 sequence: CASSLVQGRDTQYF. The CDR3 coding sequence is TGCGCCAGCAGCTTGGTACAGGGGAGAGATACGCAGTATTTT.

This clonotype appeared many times. The rearrangement links TRBV29-1 to TRBJ2-7; maybe TRBD1 (5 bases). The CDR3 totals 12 residues. CDR1 and CDR2 from the germline V gene are SQVTM and ANQGSEA. The germline V and J ends were trimmed by 4 bases and 4 bases, with 11 bases remaining between them. CDR3 residues: CSVADTLYEQYF. The CDR3, as DNA: TGCAGCGTTGCGGACACCCTGTACGAGCAGTACTTC.

Many counts were recorded for this clonotype. V is TRBV12-3 or TRBV12-4 and J is TRBJ1-6; TRBD1 might be the D (6 bases). CDR3 length: 14 residues. V shed 1 base and J shed 14 bases, with 15 bases lying between them. The CDR3 loop reads CASSLGGGSEALHF. The CDR3 bases are TGTGCCAGCAGTTTAGGAGGGGGATCTGAAGCCCTCCACTTT.

This clonotype was observed a single time. This may be a read error, as it is one base from a much larger clone. The chain uses TRBV20-1 and TRBJ2-7; D is possibly TRBD1 (5 bases). The CDR3 extends over 14 amino acids. Germline CDR1 reads DFQATT; CDR2 reads SNEGSKA (reference sequence). The CDR3 loop reads CSARGGQFSYEHYF. The CDR3 nucleotides are TGCAGTGCTAGAGGAGGACAATTTAGCTACGAGCACTACTTC.